This is a list of T cell receptor beta chains from one sample in a study of response to subunit inactivated influenza vaccine. TCRdb analysed the RT-PCR reads with MiXCR anew, one entry per CDR3 protein. The data show 590,000 or so distinct CDR3 sequences, 13% to 15% seen once. This sample comprised PBMCs from blood, obtained about 14 days before vaccination. The receptors come from a man aged 50-59 years who received an inactivated influenza vaccine. Each CDR3 is given with its conserved first and last residue. A D gene is named only where the DNA matches it firmly. Clone size, where shown, is once, few, many, or a class for clones that have expanded.

v_gene: TRBV5-1
j_gene: TRBJ2-1
d_gene: .
abundance: many
CDR3nt: TGCGCCAGCAGCTTCATGGCGTCCAGCTCCTACAATGAGCAGTTCTTC
CDR3aa: CASSFMASSSYNEQFF

v_gene: TRBV6-1
j_gene: TRBJ2-5
d_gene: .
abundance: few
CDR3nt: TGTGCCAGCAGTCAGTCATCGGGGGTGGAGACCCAGTACTTC
CDR3aa: CASSQSSGVETQYF

v_gene: TRBV24-1
j_gene: TRBJ2-5
d_gene: .
abundance: .
CDR3nt: TGTGCCACCAGTGATTGGGCAGACGCACAAGAGACCCAGTACTTC
CDR3aa: CATSDWADAQETQYF

v_gene: TRBV4-3
j_gene: TRBJ2-7
d_gene: .
abundance: few
CDR3nt: TGCGCCAGCAGCCAACGGGCCTACTACGAGCAGTACTTC
CDR3aa: CASSQRAYYEQYF

v_gene: TRBV6-1
j_gene: TRBJ2-1
d_gene: .
abundance: .
CDR3nt: TGTGCCAGCAGCGCTAGGGGTAGCGCCTACAATGAGCAGTTCTTC
CDR3aa: CASSARGSAYNEQFF

v_gene: TRBV25-1
j_gene: TRBJ2-3
d_gene: TRBD2
abundance: .
CDR3nt: TGTGCCAGCAGTGGGGGACTAGGTTTCACAGATACGCAGTATTTT
CDR3aa: CASSGGLGFTDTQYF

v_gene: TRBV3-1
j_gene: TRBJ2-7
d_gene: .
abundance: .
CDR3nt: TGTGCCAGCAGCCCAAATGGGGCTGGACATCGCGAGCAGTACTTC
CDR3aa: CASSPNGAGHREQYF

v_gene: TRBV4-2
j_gene: TRBJ1-5
d_gene: TRBD1
abundance: .
CDR3nt: TGTGCCAGCAGCCAAGCAGGGGGACAAGCCATAAATCAGCCCCAGCATTTT
CDR3aa: CASSQAGGQAINQPQHF

v_gene: TRBV12-3/TRBV12-4
j_gene: TRBJ2-2
d_gene: .
abundance: few
CDR3nt: TGTGCCAGCAATGCGGGGCCGGCCGGGGAGCTGTTTTTT
CDR3aa: CASNAGPAGELFF

v_gene: TRBV20-1
j_gene: TRBJ2-3
d_gene: .
abundance: once
CDR3nt: TGCAGTGCTAGACCGGGATCTAGCACAGATACGCAGTATTTT
CDR3aa: CSARPGSSTDTQYF

v_gene: TRBV6-1
j_gene: TRBJ1-3
d_gene: TRBD1
abundance: few
CDR3nt: TGTGCCAGCAGTACAGGGGACGGAAACACCATATATTTT
CDR3aa: CASSTGDGNTIYF

v_gene: TRBV4-3
j_gene: TRBJ1-2
d_gene: .
abundance: .
CDR3nt: TGCGCCAGCAGCCAAGAAGGGACTAGTCAAGCTAACTATGGCTACACCTTC
CDR3aa: CASSQEGTSQANYGYTF

v_gene: TRBV9
j_gene: TRBJ2-1
d_gene: .
abundance: .
CDR3nt: TGTGCCAGCAGCTCCGGGGATCTAGGGAGAAATGAGCAGTTCTTC
CDR3aa: CASSSGDLGRNEQFF

v_gene: TRBV5-1
j_gene: TRBJ2-5
d_gene: TRBD2
abundance: few
CDR3nt: TGCGCCAGCAGCTTGGGGACTAGCGGAAGGGGAGAGACCCAGTACTTC
CDR3aa: CASSLGTSGRGETQYF

v_gene: TRBV4-3
j_gene: TRBJ2-1
d_gene: .
abundance: .
CDR3nt: TGCGCCAGCAGCCGGACGAGCGGGTCTTCCAACAATGAGCAGTTCTTC
CDR3aa: CASSRTSGSSNNEQFF

v_gene: TRBV29-1
j_gene: TRBJ2-7
d_gene: .
abundance: few
CDR3nt: TGCAGCGTTGACGGACCTTCCGACGAGCAGTACTTC
CDR3aa: CSVDGPSDEQYF

v_gene: TRBV12-3/TRBV12-4
j_gene: TRBJ2-1
d_gene: TRBD2
abundance: .
CDR3nt: TGTGCCAGCAGTTTGGGGGGAAGCGGGGGCTACAATGAGCAGTTCTTC
CDR3aa: CASSLGGSGGYNEQFF

v_gene: TRBV4-2
j_gene: TRBJ1-4
d_gene: .
abundance: .
CDR3nt: TGTGCCAGCAGCCAAGATAGGGCATACCATGAAAAACTGTTTTTT
CDR3aa: CASSQDRAYHEKLFF

v_gene: TRBV29-1
j_gene: TRBJ2-3
d_gene: TRBD1
abundance: .
CDR3nt: TGCAGCGTTGGCCCCATCCGAATCCCGGGGACAGGGACAGATACGCAGTATTTT
CDR3aa: CSVGPIRIPGTGTDTQYF

v_gene: TRBV2
j_gene: TRBJ2-2
d_gene: .
abundance: .
CDR3nt: TGTGCCAGCAGTGTTTCGGGTTTTGGGGACACCGGGGAGCTGTTTTTT
CDR3aa: CASSVSGFGDTGELFF

v_gene: TRBV5-6
j_gene: TRBJ1-1
d_gene: .
abundance: .
CDR3nt: TGTGCCAGCAGCTCGACAGAGAACACTGAAGCTTTCTTT
CDR3aa: CASSSTENTEAFF

v_gene: TRBV20-1
j_gene: TRBJ2-3
d_gene: .
abundance: .
CDR3nt: TGCAGTGCTGGATCGTGGGGAGTAAGTGATACGCAGTATTTT
CDR3aa: CSAGSWGVSDTQYF

v_gene: TRBV20-1
j_gene: TRBJ1-5
d_gene: .
abundance: .
CDR3nt: TGCAGTGCTGATCCCCCGGGCAATCAGCCCCAGCATTTT
CDR3aa: CSADPPGNQPQHF

v_gene: TRBV29-1
j_gene: TRBJ1-4
d_gene: .
abundance: many
CDR3nt: TGCAGCGTTGAGCAGGGAAGTAATGAAAAACTGTTTTTT
CDR3aa: CSVEQGSNEKLFF

v_gene: TRBV6-1
j_gene: TRBJ2-7
d_gene: TRBD2
abundance: .
CDR3nt: TGTGCCAGCAGTCTAACTAGCGGGGGGCTTAGCTCCTACGAGCAGTACTTC
CDR3aa: CASSLTSGGLSSYEQYF

v_gene: TRBV4-2
j_gene: TRBJ2-7
d_gene: .
abundance: .
CDR3nt: TGTGCCAGCAGCCAAGATCCGTCGGAGCAGTACTTC
CDR3aa: CASSQDPSEQYF

v_gene: TRBV20-1
j_gene: TRBJ1-2
d_gene: .
abundance: few
CDR3nt: TGCAGTGCTAGCGCAGGGACTAACTATGGCTACACCTTC
CDR3aa: CSASAGTNYGYTF

v_gene: TRBV5-1
j_gene: TRBJ2-6
d_gene: .
abundance: few
CDR3nt: TGCGCCAGCAGCTTGCTGGGCTCTGGGGCCAACGTCCTGACTTTC
CDR3aa: CASSLLGSGANVLTF

v_gene: TRBV27
j_gene: TRBJ2-5
d_gene: .
abundance: .
CDR3nt: TGTGCCAGCAGTTTACAGGGGATCCACCAAGAGACCCAGTACTTC
CDR3aa: CASSLQGIHQETQYF

v_gene: TRBV29-1
j_gene: TRBJ2-3
d_gene: TRBD2
abundance: few
CDR3nt: TGCAGCGTTCTTCGGACTAGCGTTACAGATACGCAGTATTTT
CDR3aa: CSVLRTSVTDTQYF

v_gene: TRBV3-1
j_gene: TRBJ2-1
d_gene: TRBD1
abundance: .
CDR3nt: TGTGCCAGCAGCCAAGTTCGCGACAGGGGCAACAATGAGCAGTTCTTC
CDR3aa: CASSQVRDRGNNEQFF

v_gene: TRBV12-3/TRBV12-4
j_gene: TRBJ2-6
d_gene: .
abundance: .
CDR3nt: TGTGCCAGCGTGAACTCTGGGGCCAACGTCCTGACTTTC
CDR3aa: CASVNSGANVLTF

v_gene: TRBV28
j_gene: TRBJ2-3
d_gene: .
abundance: many
CDR3nt: TGTGCCAGCAGTTTAGGGGGCCCAGATACGCAGTATTTT
CDR3aa: CASSLGGPDTQYF

v_gene: TRBV7-3
j_gene: TRBJ2-1
d_gene: .
abundance: .
CDR3nt: TGTGCCAGCAGCTCCGATGGCTTGGGCGAGCAGTTCTTC
CDR3aa: CASSSDGLGEQFF

v_gene: TRBV7-2
j_gene: TRBJ2-3
d_gene: TRBD2
abundance: .
CDR3nt: TGTGCCAGCAGCCCTACTCGACTAGCGGGAGGTGTTACGCAGTATTTT
CDR3aa: CASSPTRLAGGVTQYF

v_gene: TRBV7-9
j_gene: TRBJ2-2
d_gene: .
abundance: .
CDR3nt: TGTGCCAGCAGCTTAACGCAGGGCACTGGCACCGGGGAGCTGTTTTTT
CDR3aa: CASSLTQGTGTGELFF

v_gene: TRBV19
j_gene: TRBJ1-6
d_gene: .
abundance: .
CDR3nt: TGTGCCAGTAGGGGTGACCTACGGGGGAATTCACCCCTCCACTTT
CDR3aa: CASRGDLRGNSPLHF

v_gene: TRBV7-9
j_gene: TRBJ2-2
d_gene: TRBD2
abundance: .
CDR3nt: TGTGCCAGCAGCTTGGTGCCCGCGGGAGGGAACACCGGGGAGCTGTTTTTT
CDR3aa: CASSLVPAGGNTGELFF

v_gene: TRBV15
j_gene: TRBJ2-3
d_gene: .
abundance: .
CDR3nt: TGTGCCACCAGCAGAGATGGTTCCCTAGCCCCAAGCACAGATACGCAGTATTTT
CDR3aa: CATSRDGSLAPSTDTQYF

v_gene: TRBV20-1
j_gene: TRBJ2-7
d_gene: TRBD2
abundance: few
CDR3nt: TGCAGTGGCCCCCTGACAGCGGGAGGAAACGGTCGACTGTACGAGCAGTACTTC
CDR3aa: CSGPLTAGGNGRLYEQYF

v_gene: TRBV7-9
j_gene: TRBJ2-7
d_gene: .
abundance: once
CDR3nt: TGTGCCAGCAGCCCTGGACAGCGAGCTCCCTACGAGCAGTACTTC
CDR3aa: CASSPGQRAPYEQYF

v_gene: TRBV5-1
j_gene: TRBJ2-7
d_gene: .
abundance: many
CDR3nt: TGCGCCAGCAGCCGCCGGGACAACTCCTACGAGCAGTACTTC
CDR3aa: CASSRRDNSYEQYF

v_gene: TRBV28
j_gene: TRBJ2-5
d_gene: TRBD2
abundance: many
CDR3nt: TGTGCCAGCAGTAGCGGGAGTAGGGAGACCCAGTACTTC
CDR3aa: CASSSGSRETQYF

v_gene: TRBV20-1
j_gene: TRBJ2-3
d_gene: TRBD2
abundance: many
CDR3nt: TGCAGTGCTAAGGATTACGGGAGGGGGACAGATACGCAGTATTTT
CDR3aa: CSAKDYGRGTDTQYF

v_gene: TRBV27
j_gene: TRBJ2-5
d_gene: .
abundance: .
CDR3nt: TGTGCCAGCAGTTTACGGACTCTGGAGACCCAGTACTTC
CDR3aa: CASSLRTLETQYF

v_gene: TRBV27
j_gene: TRBJ2-2
d_gene: .
abundance: many
CDR3nt: TGTGCCAGCAGTTTATCATCTAGCACCGGGGAGCTGTTTTTT
CDR3aa: CASSLSSSTGELFF

v_gene: TRBV23-1
j_gene: TRBJ2-2
d_gene: TRBD1
abundance: .
CDR3nt: TGCGCCAGTTTGTACCGGGACAGGTACACCGGGGAGCTGTTTTTT
CDR3aa: CASLYRDRYTGELFF